Below, 20 T cell receptor beta chains from the same sample are listed, as sequenced in a study of beta chain features in type 1 diabetes. All of the isolated RNA was reverse transcribed, so expressed TCRB transcripts were sequenced. Profiling relied on immunoSEQ multiplex PCR, and the TCRdb table lists in-frame clones only, not all of them. The data contain about 230,000 clones, over 8.5% of them seen just once; the ten biggest clones take up less than 0.035%. Input material: naive CD4+ T cells from blood. These receptors were collected from a woman younger than 35 in good health.

The chain combines TRBV10-3 with TRBJ2-3; 8 bases are a match to TRBD1. Germline V CDR1 and CDR2: ENHRY, SYGVKD. With V trimmed by 7 bases and J by 0 bases, 6 bases remained unmatched. The CDR3 extends over 15 amino acids. The CDR3 loop is CAIMRTGTSTDTQYF. The CDR3 DNA reads TGTGCCATCATGCGGACAGGGACAAGCACAGATACGCAGTATTTT.

The chain couples TRBV5-1 to TRBJ1-2, with 7 bases lining up with TRBD1. Germline trimming cut 0 bases from V and 7 bases from J; bases unmatched to any gene: 12. Germline V gene data show CDR1 as SGHRS and CDR2 as YFSETQ. The CDR3 contains 16 residues. CDR3 protein: CASSLGDLQGRSGYTF. The CDR3 region has the DNA TGCGCCAGCAGCTTGGGGGACCTACAGGGGCGCTCTGGCTACACCTTC.

The chain carries TRBV7-2 and TRBJ2-1; tentatively, D is TRBD2 (6 bases). This CDR3 contains 15 residues. The germline V gene encodes CDR1 SGHTA and CDR2 FQGNSA. Trimming removed 5 bases at V and 8 bases at J, with 19 bases between. CDR3 in amino acids: CASSPARGGTHEQFF. The CDR3 bases are TGTGCCAGCAGCCCAGCCCGCGGCGGGACCCATGAGCAGTTCTTC.

The J gene is TRBJ2-7, the V gene TRBV27; 11 nucleotides match TRBD1. V trimming: 5 bases; J trimming: 3 bases; junction bases outside the gene matches: 15. Germline loops: CDR1 MNHEY, CDR2 SMNVEV (reference sequence). The CDR3 covers 18 residues. CDR3 coding DNA: TGTGCCAGCAGTATAGGACAGGGGGCGTCTAGGGGAAACTACGAGCAGTACTTC. Translating it yields CASSIGQGASRGNYEQYF.

The J gene is TRBJ1-2, the V gene TRBV27; D not resolved. CDR1 is MNHEY and CDR2 is SMNVEV in the germline V gene (reference sequence). The CDR3 length is 13 residues. V lost 4 bases, J lost 0 bases, and 6 bases lay in between. The CDR3 loop reads CASSWSSNYGYTF. The CDR3, as DNA: TGTGCCAGCAGTTGGAGTTCTAACTATGGCTACACCTTC.

J is TRBJ2-7 and V is TRBV7-3, with TRBD1 as a possible D gene (5 bases). This CDR3 region has 14 residues. V lost 5 bases and J lost 7, with 18 bases in between. The germline V gene has CDR1 SGHTA and CDR2 FQGTGA. In DNA, the CDR3 is TGTGCCAGCAGCCAAGGACACCCGACGTCTGAGCAGTACTTC. It translates to CASSQGHPTSEQYF.

The chain uses TRBV7-6 and TRBJ2-3, with D maybe TRBD2 (6 bases). Germline V gene sequence: CDR1 SGHVS, CDR2 FNYEAQ. The CDR3 has 15 amino acids. V lost 0 bases, J lost 5 bases, and 12 bases lay in between. The CDR3 DNA reads as TGTGCCAGCAGCTTAGCCCTCGCGGGGAGAGATACGCAGTATTTT. As protein: CASSLALAGRDTQYF.

This clone was seen a few times. The V and J genes are TRBV4-1 and TRBJ1-2; D gene uncertain. The germline gives CDR1 MGHRA, CDR2 YSYEKL. The V and J ends lost 1 base and 4 bases respectively, with 10 bases between them. This CDR3 comprises 14 residues. CDR3 nucleotide sequence: TGCGCCAGCAGCCAAGGACCGGGTCTCTATGGCTACACCTTC. It specifies CASSQGPGLYGYTF.

The chain couples TRBV2 to TRBJ1-2; D gene unclear. The V and J ends lost 6 bases and 7 bases respectively, with 9 bases between them. Germline-derived CDR1 and CDR2 are SNHLY and FYNNEI. The CDR3 loop spans 11 amino acids. The CDR3 nucleotides are TGTGCCAGCAGAGTACGGGGTGGCTACACCTTC. Protein: CASRVRGGYTF. The whole variable domain, remainder taken from reference TRBV2 and TRBJ1-2, is EPEVTQTPSHQVTQMGQEVILRCVPISNHLYFYWYRQILGQKVEFLVSFYNNEISEKSEIFDDQFSVERPDGSNFTLKIRSTKLEDSAMYFCASRVRGGYTFGSGTRLTVV.

This clone was found a few times. The chain couples TRBV29-1 to TRBJ1-4; TRBD1 aligns across 12 bases. The CDR3 sequence is 13 residues long. The germline CDR1 and CDR2 sequences are SQVTM and ANQGSEA. The V gene end was trimmed by 7 bases and the J gene end by 6 bases; junction bases not matched to a gene: 3. CDR3 in amino acids: CSAGTGGHEKLFF. CDR3 nucleotide sequence: TGCAGCGCCGGGACAGGGGGCCATGAAAAACTGTTTTTT.

This clone came up a few times. The chain joins TRBV30 to TRBJ1-3; possible D gene TRBD1, 6 bases. Trimming stripped 0 bases from V and 0 bases from J, with 12 bases between. The V gene's germline CDR1 is GTSNPN and CDR2 SVGIG (reference sequence). This CDR3 region has 16 residues. The CDR3 reads CAWSVQGGISGNTIYF. The DNA for the CDR3 is TGTGCCTGGAGTGTACAAGGGGGAATCTCTGGAAACACCATATATTTT.

The chain carries TRBV5-6 and TRBJ2-4, with a tentative D call TRBD2 (6 bases). CDR1 and CDR2 from the germline V gene are SGHDT and YYEEEE. Trimming shortened V by 7 bases and J by 14 bases, and 22 bases separated the two germline ends. The CDR3 covers 13 residues. Here the CDR3 reads CASRKLATVLEYF. The CDR3 DNA reads as TGTGCCAGCCGAAAGCTAGCGACGGTATTAGAGTACTTC.

DNA for the CDR3: TGTGCCAGCAGCCAGGGACTCGGGACAGGGTGGCCTGGGGCCAACGTCCTGACTTTC. Its protein is CASSQGLGTGWPGANVLTF. The rearrangement links TRBV4-2 to TRBJ2-6, with 9 positions matching TRBD1. Germline-derived CDR1 and CDR2 are LGHNA and YNFKEQ. Trimming at V came to 3 bases and at J to 2 bases, leaving 11 bases not matched to a gene. This CDR3 contains 19 residues.

This clone was seen a handful of times. This chain links TRBV9 with TRBJ2-5; 7 bases match TRBD2. The CDR3 contains 14 residues. The J segment lost 1 base and the V segment lost 2 bases, leaving 2 bases of the junction unmatched. CDR1 SGDLS and CDR2 YYNGEE come from the germline V gene. The CDR3 nucleotides are TGTGCCAGCAGCGTCCCGGGGGGCCAAGAGACCCAGTACTTC. Protein sequence: CASSVPGGQETQYF.

This chain joins TRBV7-8 and TRBJ2-7; 14 nucleotides match TRBD2. Germline loops: CDR1 SGHVS, CDR2 FQNEAQ. CDR3 length equals 18 residues. J was trimmed by 5 bases and V by 5 bases; bases with no gene match: 14. The CDR3 nucleotides are TGTGCCAGCAGCCGGGGACTAGCGGGGGCCTCCGCCTTCCACGAGCAGTACTTC. Amino acids: CASSRGLAGASAFHEQYF.

The chain combines TRBV5-1 with TRBJ2-1; 7 bases fit TRBD1. V trimming: 7 bases; J trimming: 5 bases; junction bases outside the gene matches: 12. This CDR3 has 15 residues. Germline CDR1 and CDR2: SGHRS and YFSETQ. CDR3 sequence (DNA): TGCGCCAGCGGGGGTGAGACAGGGATCAACAATGAGCAGTTCTTC. Translation: CASGGETGINNEQFF.

The chain joins TRBV5-1 to TRBJ2-1; 12 bases match TRBD2. V gave up 4 bases and J gave up 6 bases; unmatched junction bases: 8. CDR1 and CDR2 (germline): SGHRS, YFSETQ. CDR3 size: 16 residues. CDR3 sequence: CASSRLTSGSINEQFF. The CDR3, as DNA: TGCGCCAGCAGCCGGTTGACTAGCGGGAGTATCAATGAGCAGTTCTTC.

This clone came up many times. V is TRBV7-2 and J is TRBJ2-1; D uncertain. Germline V gene data show CDR1 as SGHTA and CDR2 as FQGNSA. Trimming took 2 bases from V and 4 from J, leaving 3 bases between them. The CDR3 runs 12 residues. This chain's CDR3 is CASSLPYNEQFF. Here the CDR3 DNA reads TGTGCCAGCAGCTTACCTTACAATGAGCAGTTCTTC.

This clone was picked up many times. The chain carries TRBV19 and TRBJ2-5; D unresolved. CDR3 size: 11 residues. The germline CDR1 and CDR2 sequences are LNHDA and SQIVND (reference sequence). V gave up 6 bases and J gave up 5 bases, with 7 bases separating them. The CDR3 sequence: CASSSRETQYF. The CDR3 DNA is TGTGCCAGTAGCTCTCGGGAGACCCAGTACTTC.

CDR3: CASSRTENTEAFF. CDR3 DNA sequence: TGTGCCAGCTCCAGGACAGAAAACACTGAAGCTTTCTTT. The rearrangement links TRBV18 to TRBJ1-1; D may be TRBD1 (6 bases). CDR3 length equals 13 residues. Trimming left V 6 bases short and J 2 bases short, with 10 bases between. Germline values: CDR1 KGHSH, CDR2 LQKENI. Full variable domain (outside the CDR3, taken from reference TRBV18 and TRBJ1-1): NAGVMQNPRHLVRRRGQEARLRCSPMKGHSHVYWYRQLPEEGLKFMVYLQKENIIDESGMPKERFSAEFPKEGPSILRIQQVVRGDSAAYFCASSRTENTEAFFGQGTRLTVV.